The text below deals with one T cell receptor beta chain. Genes and germline are mouse. The DNA ends 4 residues before the CDR3 does, and the rest of the CDR3 is filled in from the germline J gene. The record originates from a study of CD8+ T cells in alopecia areata. Sequencing used cDNA as its template, made by extracting RNA and reverse transcribing it. The method was immunoSEQ multiplex PCR; TCRdb's version includes in-frame clones alone and lacks a portion of them. Singletons are absent from the sample, which has some 110,000 clones. Germline V gene lookup returns CDR1 FNHDT and CDR2 SITEND (reference sequence). The CDR3 consists of 14 residues.

J is TRBJ2-1 and V is TRBV19; possible D gene TRBD1, 5 bases. Sample: lesional skin. This TCR was sampled from a C3H/HeJ mouse with alopecia areata. Mouse MHC haplotype: H2-k. CDR3 sequence: CASSIGAREAEQFF. The sequenced part of the CDR3 DNA is TGTGCCAGCAGTATAGGAGCCAGGGAGGCT.